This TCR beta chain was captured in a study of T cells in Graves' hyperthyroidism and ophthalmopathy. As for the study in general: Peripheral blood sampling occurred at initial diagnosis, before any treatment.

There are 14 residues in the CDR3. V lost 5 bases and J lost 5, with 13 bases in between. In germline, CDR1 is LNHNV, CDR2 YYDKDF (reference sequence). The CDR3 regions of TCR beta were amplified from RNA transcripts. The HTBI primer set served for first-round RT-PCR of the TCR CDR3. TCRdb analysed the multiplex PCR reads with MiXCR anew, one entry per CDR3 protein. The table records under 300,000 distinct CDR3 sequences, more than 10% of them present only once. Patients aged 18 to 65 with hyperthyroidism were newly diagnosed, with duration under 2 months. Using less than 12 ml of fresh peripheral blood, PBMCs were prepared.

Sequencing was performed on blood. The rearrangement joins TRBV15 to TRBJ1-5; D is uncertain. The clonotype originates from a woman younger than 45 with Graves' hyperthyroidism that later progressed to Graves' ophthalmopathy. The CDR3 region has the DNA TGTGCCACCAGCCGTAACAGTGGGGATCAGCCCCAGCATTTT. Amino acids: CATSRNSGDQPQHF.